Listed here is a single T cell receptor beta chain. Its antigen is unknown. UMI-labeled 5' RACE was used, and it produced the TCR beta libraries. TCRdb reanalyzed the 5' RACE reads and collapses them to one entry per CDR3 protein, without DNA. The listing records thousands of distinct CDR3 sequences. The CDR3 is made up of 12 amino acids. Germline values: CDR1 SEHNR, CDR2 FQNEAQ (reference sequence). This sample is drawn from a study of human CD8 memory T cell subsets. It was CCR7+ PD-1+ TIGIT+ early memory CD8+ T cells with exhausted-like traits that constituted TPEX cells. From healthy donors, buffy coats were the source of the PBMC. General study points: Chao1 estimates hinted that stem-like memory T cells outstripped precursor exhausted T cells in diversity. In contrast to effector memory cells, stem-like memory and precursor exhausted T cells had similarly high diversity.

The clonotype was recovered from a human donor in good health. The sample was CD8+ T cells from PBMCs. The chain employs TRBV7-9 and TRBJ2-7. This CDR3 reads CASSSYVYEQYF.